These T cell receptor beta chains were read from a single sample in a study of T-cell reconstitution after alpha-beta-depleted transplantation in children. TCRdb re-called the PCR reads with MiXCR, one entry per CDR3 protein. Here the sample spans about 230,000 distinct CDR3 sequences, around 8.9% being singletons. The sample in question was PBMCs from the stem cell graft donor, obtained from the stem cell graft. The receptors shown here come from a human donor who donated a stem cell graft to a child with SCID. Each CDR3 is given with its conserved first and last residue. A D gene is named only where the DNA matches it firmly. Clone sizes are given selectively: once, few, many, or a class where the clone is expanded.

V gene	D gene	clone size	J gene	CDR3 DNA	CDR3 protein
TRBV11-1	TRBD2	many	TRBJ2-1	TGTGCCAGCAGCTTAGAAGGTTTTGGTGCTAGCGGAGGATACAATGAGCAGTTCTTC	CASSLEGFGASGGYNEQFF
TRBV15	.	many	TRBJ1-1	TGTGCCACCAGCAGAGACCACCCTGGCGTGGGGACTGAAGCTTTCTTT	CATSRDHPGVGTEAFF
TRBV20-1	.	many	TRBJ2-2	TGCAGTGCTAGAGGGGGCAACCCCGGGGAGCTGTTTTTT	CSARGGNPGELFF
TRBV20-1	.	many	TRBJ2-1	TGCAGTGCCACTACTAGTCTAGATGAGCAGTTCTTC	CSATTSLDEQFF
TRBV6-2/TRBV6-3	.	many	TRBJ2-1	TGTGCCGGAGGGACAGCCTCCTACAATGAGCAGTTCTTC	CAGGTASYNEQFF
TRBV5-1	.	many	TRBJ1-4	TGCGCCAGCAGCCCCGGAGGTGGGAATAATGAAAAACTGTTTTTT	CASSPGGGNNEKLFF
TRBV12-3/TRBV12-4	TRBD1	many	TRBJ2-5	TGTGCCAGCAGTTTAACAGGGGTATTAGAGACCCAGTACTTC	CASSLTGVLETQYF
TRBV7-2	.	many	TRBJ2-7	TGTGCCAGCAGCTTAGTAACGGACCGTACGAGGCAGTACTTC	CASSLVTDRTRQYF
TRBV7-9	.	many	TRBJ1-4	TGTGCCAGCAGCTTAGGGCTGATAGAAAAACTGTTTTTT	CASSLGLIEKLFF
TRBV5-1	.	many	TRBJ1-1	TGCGCCAGCAGCTTGGAACGCCGGTTTATGAACACTGAAGCTTTCTTT	CASSLERRFMNTEAFF
TRBV20-1	.	many	TRBJ1-6	TGCAGTGCTAGGAAGGGAAACTATAATTCACCCCTCCACTTT	CSARKGNYNSPLHF
TRBV9	.	many	TRBJ2-3	TGTGCCAGCAGCGTAGGGCTAGCTGGCACAGATACGCAGTATTTT	CASSVGLAGTDTQYF
TRBV5-6	TRBD1	many	TRBJ1-4	TGTGCCAGCAGCCCGGGACAGCGCAATGAAAAACTGTTTTTT	CASSPGQRNEKLFF
TRBV28	.	many	TRBJ1-6	TGTGCCAGCACACAGAAAGGGAAGGCCAGCTCCTATAATTCACCCCTCCACTTT	CASTQKGKASSYNSPLHF
TRBV30	.	many	TRBJ2-7	TGTGCCTGGGGACAGTCCTACGAGCAGTACTTC	CAWGQSYEQYF
TRBV2	.	many	TRBJ1-1	TGTGCCAGTCGGGCCCAGGGGACCAACACTGAAGCTTTCTTT	CASRAQGTNTEAFF
TRBV7-2	.	many	TRBJ2-1	TGTGCCAGCAGCTTAACAGGATTGGACGAGCAGTTCTTC	CASSLTGLDEQFF
TRBV4-3	.	many	TRBJ2-7	TGCGCCAGCAGCCAAGACGGGTATCTCTACGAGCAGTACTTC	CASSQDGYLYEQYF
TRBV12-3/TRBV12-4	.	many	TRBJ1-4	TGTGCCAGCAGCCCTCGCTGGAGGACTAATGAAAAACTGTTTTTT	CASSPRWRTNEKLFF
TRBV7-9	.	.	TRBJ1-6	TGTGCCAGCGGGAAGGACCGAGATTCACCCCTCCACTTT	CASGKDRDSPLHF
TRBV7-2	.	many	TRBJ2-5	TGTGCCAGCAGCCAGGTCGGGGCTCAAGAGACCCAGTACTTC	CASSQVGAQETQYF
TRBV14	.	many	TRBJ1-2	TGTGCCAGCAGCCAACGGCGGGCCCTAAATCACTATGGCTACACCTTC	CASSQRRALNHYGYTF
TRBV5-1	.	.	TRBJ1-1	TGCGCCAGCAGACCGGGCGGGAGCACTGAAGCTTTCTTT	CASRPGGSTEAFF
TRBV5-1	.	.	TRBJ2-2	TGCGCCAGCAGCTTGTTGAGCAGGGAAGCCGGGGAGCTGTTTTTT	CASSLLSREAGELFF
TRBV6-5	.	many	TRBJ2-4	TGTGCCAGCAGTTACTCCGCAGGGTACGGCAAAAACATTCAGTACTTC	CASSYSAGYGKNIQYF
TRBV3-1	TRBD1	once	TRBJ2-2	TGTGCCTGCTGTCTGTCTTATCCCTTGACAGGGCCCACCGGGGAGCTGTTTTTT	CACCLSYPLTGPTGELFF
TRBV7-8	.	.	TRBJ2-7	TGTGCCAGCAGCTCCATAGGGTTTTCCTACGAGCAGTACTTC	CASSSIGFSYEQYF
TRBV4-1	TRBD2	many	TRBJ2-3	TGCGCCAGCAGCCAGACTAGCGGGGGGGCGAGAGATACGCAGTATTTT	CASSQTSGGARDTQYF
TRBV7-2	.	many	TRBJ2-7	TGTGCCAGCAGCTTGGCCTCGCAGGGCGGCGAGCAGTACTTC	CASSLASQGGEQYF
TRBV5-1	TRBD1	many	TRBJ2-7	TGCGCCAGCAGCTTGGACCGGGACAGTCCGTCGTACTTC	CASSLDRDSPSYF
TRBV28	.	many	TRBJ1-6	TGTGCCAGCAGTTTCGGGCAGCATAACTCCTATAATTCACCCCTCCACTTT	CASSFGQHNSYNSPLHF
TRBV5-1	TRBD2	many	TRBJ2-3	TGCGCCAGCAGCTTCCCTCTTCGTAGGCTAGCGGGCCCTGGGGAGACGCAGTATTTT	CASSFPLRRLAGPGETQYF
TRBV5-1	.	.	TRBJ1-1	TGCGCCAGCAGCTTGTCGGGGGTTGAAGCTTTCTTT	CASSLSGVEAFF
TRBV7-2	.	.	TRBJ2-3	TGTGCCAGCAGCTTAGCCTTGCGGGCCTACCCTAAGGGCACAGATACGCAGTATTTT	CASSLALRAYPKGTDTQYF
TRBV5-6	.	many	TRBJ2-5	TGTGCCAGCAGCTTGCTTAGGGGGACAGAGACCCAGTACTTC	CASSLLRGTETQYF
TRBV11-2	.	many	TRBJ2-7	TGTGCCAGCAGCTTAGGACCTCTTACAGAGTACGAGCAGTACTTC	CASSLGPLTEYEQYF
TRBV7-3	.	many	TRBJ2-2	TGTGCCAGCAGTCCAAGTGATGGGGGGGCTAGCACCGGGGAGCTGTTTTTT	CASSPSDGGASTGELFF
TRBV5-1	.	many	TRBJ1-2	TGCGCCAGCAGCCGGACGGGGGAAGGAGGCTACACCTTC	CASSRTGEGGYTF
TRBV7-6	.	many	TRBJ2-3	TGTGCCAGCAGCTTAGACAGGCTCACAGATACGCAGTATTTT	CASSLDRLTDTQYF
TRBV5-1	.	many	TRBJ1-2	TGCGCCAGCAGCTTGGGGAGTCGGGGGAACTATGGCTACACCTTC	CASSLGSRGNYGYTF
TRBV27	.	many	TRBJ1-6	TGTGCCAGCAGGCCCCTCGGAGATTCACCCCTCCACTTT	CASRPLGDSPLHF
TRBV12-3/TRBV12-4	.	many	TRBJ2-2	TGTGCCAGCAGTTGGGGGAACGCGAACACCGGGGAGCTGTTTTTT	CASSWGNANTGELFF
TRBV5-1	.	many	TRBJ1-1	TGCGCCAGCAGCTTGTATGCGGGAGCGAACACTGAAGCTTTCTTT	CASSLYAGANTEAFF
TRBV20-1	.	many	TRBJ2-3	TGCAGTGCCACTTCCTTGGCGGAACCTAGCACAGATACGCAGTATTTT	CSATSLAEPSTDTQYF